Given below is one T cell receptor beta chain in context. The data were taken from a study of blood T cell repertoires in COVID-19. The wider study: The samples span acute and convalescent COVID-19 from the United States, Italy and Spain. T cells, B-cell-depleted T cells, or PBMCs provided the cDNA or gDNA that served as material.

Per the authors' pipeline: The assay estimated nucleated cells by amplifying reference gene primers. TCRdb keeps only in-frame clones here, not all; method: immunoSEQ multiplex PCR. V, J and clone size were drawn from that table, and D and trimming were deduced from the DNA. The sample holds approximately 240,000 clones; about 80% are singletons and the top ten take under 5.5%. V gave up 5 bases and J gave up 3 bases, with 9 bases separating them. Germline-derived CDR1 and CDR2 are KGHDR and SFDVKD. The CDR3 sequence is 13 residues long. The sequenced sample consisted of peripheral blood. The genes are TRBV24-1 and TRBJ2-5, with D possibly TRBD2 on 6 matching bases. The TCR originated in a woman aged 80 or over with active or convalescent COVID-19. CDR3 bases: TGTGCCACCAGTGCGGCGGGGAAAGAGACCCAGTACTTC. Its translation is CATSAAGKETQYF.